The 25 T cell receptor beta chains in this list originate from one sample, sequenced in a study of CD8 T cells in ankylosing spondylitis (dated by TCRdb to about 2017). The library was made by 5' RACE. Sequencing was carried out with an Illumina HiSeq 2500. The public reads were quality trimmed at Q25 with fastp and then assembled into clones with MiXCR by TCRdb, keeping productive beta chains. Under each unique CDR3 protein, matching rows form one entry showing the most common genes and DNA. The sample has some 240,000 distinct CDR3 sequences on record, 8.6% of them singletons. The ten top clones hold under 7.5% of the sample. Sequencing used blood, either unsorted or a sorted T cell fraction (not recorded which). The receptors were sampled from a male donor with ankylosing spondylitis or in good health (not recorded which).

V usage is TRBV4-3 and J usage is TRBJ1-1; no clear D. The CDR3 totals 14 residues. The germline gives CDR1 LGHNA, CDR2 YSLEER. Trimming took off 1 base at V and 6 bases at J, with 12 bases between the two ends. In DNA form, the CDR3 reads TGCGCCAGCAGCCAAGGCGACGGGAGCTCTGAAGCTTTCTTT. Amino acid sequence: CASSQGDGSSEAFF.

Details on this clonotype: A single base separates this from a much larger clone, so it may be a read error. CDR3 nucleotides: TGTGCCAGCAGTAACCGAACGAAGCAGTACTTC. Residues: CASSNRTKQYF. This chain connects TRBV12-3 or TRBV12-4 to TRBJ2-7; D unresolved. CDR3 length: 11 amino acids. V shed 5 bases and J shed 8 bases, with 10 bases lying between them.

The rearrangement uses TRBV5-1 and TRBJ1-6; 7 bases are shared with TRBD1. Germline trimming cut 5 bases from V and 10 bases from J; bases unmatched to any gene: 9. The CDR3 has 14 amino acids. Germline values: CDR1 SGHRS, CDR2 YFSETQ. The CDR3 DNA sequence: TGCGCCAGCAGGTCAGGGGGGAGAGGATCACCCCTCCACTTT. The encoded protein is CASRSGGRGSPLHF.

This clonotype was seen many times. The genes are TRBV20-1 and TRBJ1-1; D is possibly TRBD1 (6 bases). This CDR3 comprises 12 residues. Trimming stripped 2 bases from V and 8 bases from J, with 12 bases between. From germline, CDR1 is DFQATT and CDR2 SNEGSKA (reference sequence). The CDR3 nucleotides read TGCAGTGCTAGACCAGGGACACCCGAAGCTTTCTTT. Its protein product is CSARPGTPEAFF.

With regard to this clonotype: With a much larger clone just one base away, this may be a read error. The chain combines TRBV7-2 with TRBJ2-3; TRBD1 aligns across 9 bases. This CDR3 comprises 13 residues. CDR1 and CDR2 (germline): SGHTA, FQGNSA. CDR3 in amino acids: CASQTGGTDSQYF. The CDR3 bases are TGTGCCAGCCAAACAGGGGGCACAGATTCGCAGTATTTT.

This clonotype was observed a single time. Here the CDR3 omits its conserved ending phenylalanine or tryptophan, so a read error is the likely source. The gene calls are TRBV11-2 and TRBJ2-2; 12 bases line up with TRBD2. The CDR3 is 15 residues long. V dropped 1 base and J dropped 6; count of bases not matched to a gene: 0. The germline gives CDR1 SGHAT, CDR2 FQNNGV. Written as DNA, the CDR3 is TGTGCCAGCAGCTTAGGACTAGCGGGAGCCGGGGAGCTGTTTTTG. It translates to CASSLGLAGAGELFL.

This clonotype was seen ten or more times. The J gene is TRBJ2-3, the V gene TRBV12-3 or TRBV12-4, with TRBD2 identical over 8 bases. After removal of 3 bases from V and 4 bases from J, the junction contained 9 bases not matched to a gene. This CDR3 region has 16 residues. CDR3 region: CASSLVAGGLPDTQYF. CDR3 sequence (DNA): TGTGCCAGCAGTTTGGTCGCGGGAGGCCTCCCAGATACGCAGTATTTT.

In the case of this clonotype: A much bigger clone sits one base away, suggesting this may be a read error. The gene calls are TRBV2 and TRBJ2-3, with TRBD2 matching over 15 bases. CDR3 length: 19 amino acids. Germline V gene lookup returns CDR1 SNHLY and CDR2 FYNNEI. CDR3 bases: TGTGCCAGCAGTGATACCGGGACAGGGACTAGCGGGGGGCCAGATACGCAGAATTTT. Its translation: CASSDTGTGTSGGPDTQNF.

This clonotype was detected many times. The CDR3 loop reads CASSPRGGGSTQYF. The DNA of the CDR3 is TGTGCCAGCAGCCCCCGGGGAGGGGGTTCAACCCAGTACTTC. The chain links TRBV9 to TRBJ2-5; possible D gene TRBD2, 7 bases. V lost 4 bases to trimming and J lost 8 bases, with 18 bases between them. Germline V gene sequence: CDR1 SGDLS, CDR2 YYNGEE. The CDR3 runs to 14 residues.

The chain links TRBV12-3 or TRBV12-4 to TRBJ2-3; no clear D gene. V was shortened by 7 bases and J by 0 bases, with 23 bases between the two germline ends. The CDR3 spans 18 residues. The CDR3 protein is CASTPPQRTRPSTDTQYF. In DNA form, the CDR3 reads TGTGCCAGCACCCCTCCCCAGCGTACCCGACCAAGCACAGATACGCAGTATTTT.

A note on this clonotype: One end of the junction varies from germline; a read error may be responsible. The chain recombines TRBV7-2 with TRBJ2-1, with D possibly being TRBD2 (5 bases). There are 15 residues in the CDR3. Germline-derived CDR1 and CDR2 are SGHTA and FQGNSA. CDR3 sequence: CASSFGASSHNEQFF. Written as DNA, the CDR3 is TGTGCCAGCAGCTTTGGCGCTAGCTCCCACAATGAGCAGTTCTTC.

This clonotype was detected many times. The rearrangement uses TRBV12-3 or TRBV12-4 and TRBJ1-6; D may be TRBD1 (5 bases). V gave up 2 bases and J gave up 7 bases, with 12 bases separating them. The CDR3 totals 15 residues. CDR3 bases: TGTGCCAGCAGTTTATCGACAGACGCAAATTCACCCCTCCACTTT. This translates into CASSLSTDANSPLHF.

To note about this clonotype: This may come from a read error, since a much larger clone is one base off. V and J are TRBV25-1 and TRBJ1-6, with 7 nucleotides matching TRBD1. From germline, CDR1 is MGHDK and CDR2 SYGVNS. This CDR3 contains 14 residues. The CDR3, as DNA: TGTGCCAGCAAAGTGACAGGGCCATCAGGGTCCCTCCTCTTT. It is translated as CASKVTGPSGSLLF.

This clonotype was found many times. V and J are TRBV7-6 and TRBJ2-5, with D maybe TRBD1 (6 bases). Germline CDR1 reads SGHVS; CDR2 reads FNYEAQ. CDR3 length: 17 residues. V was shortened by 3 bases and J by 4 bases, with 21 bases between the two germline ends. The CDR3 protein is CASSFIAGELATETQYF. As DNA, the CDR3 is TGTGCCAGCAGCTTTATTGCAGGGGAACTTGCAACAGAGACCCAGTACTTC.

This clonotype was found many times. The DNA of the CDR3 is TGCGCCAGCAGCTGGGACAGCCTTGATCAGCCCCAGCATTTT. This codes for CASSWDSLDQPQHF. The chain couples TRBV5-1 to TRBJ1-5, with 7 bases fitting TRBD1. The V segment lost 3 bases and the J segment 5 bases; nucleotides outside the gene matches: 5. CDR1 SGHRS and CDR2 YFSETQ come from the germline V gene. The CDR3 is 14 residues long.

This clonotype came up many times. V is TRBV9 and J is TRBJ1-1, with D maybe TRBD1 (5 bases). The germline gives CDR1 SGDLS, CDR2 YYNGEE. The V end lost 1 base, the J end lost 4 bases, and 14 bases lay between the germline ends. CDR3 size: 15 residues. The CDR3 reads CASSVQGLPGTEAFF. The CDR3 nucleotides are TGTGCCAGCAGCGTACAGGGACTACCTGGCACTGAAGCTTTCTTT.

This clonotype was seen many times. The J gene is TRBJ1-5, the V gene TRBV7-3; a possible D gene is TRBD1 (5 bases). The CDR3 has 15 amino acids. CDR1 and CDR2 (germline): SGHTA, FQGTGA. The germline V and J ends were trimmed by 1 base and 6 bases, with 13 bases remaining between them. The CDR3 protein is CASSLNGGAGQPQHF. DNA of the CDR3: TGTGCCAGCAGCTTAAACGGAGGGGCTGGTCAGCCCCAGCATTTT.

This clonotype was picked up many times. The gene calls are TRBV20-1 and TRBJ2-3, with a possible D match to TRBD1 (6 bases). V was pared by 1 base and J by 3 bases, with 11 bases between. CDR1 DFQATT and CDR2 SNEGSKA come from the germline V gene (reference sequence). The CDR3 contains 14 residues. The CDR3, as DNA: TGCAGTGCTAGAGTGAGGCAGGGGACAGATACGCAGTATTTT. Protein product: CSARVRQGTDTQYF.

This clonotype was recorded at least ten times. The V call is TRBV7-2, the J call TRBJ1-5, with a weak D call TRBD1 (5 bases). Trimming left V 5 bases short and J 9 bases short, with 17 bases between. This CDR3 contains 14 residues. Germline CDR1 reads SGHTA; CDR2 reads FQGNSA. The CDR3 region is CASSAPGTFAPQHF. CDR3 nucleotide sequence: TGTGCCAGCAGCGCACCCGGGACCTTCGCGCCCCAGCATTTT.

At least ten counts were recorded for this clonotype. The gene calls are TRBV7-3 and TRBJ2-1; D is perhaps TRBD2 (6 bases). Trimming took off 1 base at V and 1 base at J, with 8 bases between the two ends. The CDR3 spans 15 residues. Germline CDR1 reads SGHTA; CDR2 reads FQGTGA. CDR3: CASSLIRGSYNEQFF. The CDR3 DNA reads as TGTGCCAGCAGCTTAATTCGGGGGTCCTACAATGAGCAGTTCTTC.

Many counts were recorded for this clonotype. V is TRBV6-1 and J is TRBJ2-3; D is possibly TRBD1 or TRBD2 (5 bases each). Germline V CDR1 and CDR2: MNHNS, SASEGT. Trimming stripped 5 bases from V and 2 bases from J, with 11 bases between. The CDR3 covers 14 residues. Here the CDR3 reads CASSITGATDTQYF. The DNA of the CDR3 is TGTGCCAGCAGTATCACCGGGGCCACAGATACGCAGTATTTT.

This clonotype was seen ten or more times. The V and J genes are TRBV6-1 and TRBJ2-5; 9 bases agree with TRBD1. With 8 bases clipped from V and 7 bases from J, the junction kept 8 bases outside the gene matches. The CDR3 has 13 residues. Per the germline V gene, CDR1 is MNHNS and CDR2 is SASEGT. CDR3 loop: CASRKTGGLTQYF. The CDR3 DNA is TGTGCCAGCCGTAAGACAGGGGGACTGACCCAGTACTTC.

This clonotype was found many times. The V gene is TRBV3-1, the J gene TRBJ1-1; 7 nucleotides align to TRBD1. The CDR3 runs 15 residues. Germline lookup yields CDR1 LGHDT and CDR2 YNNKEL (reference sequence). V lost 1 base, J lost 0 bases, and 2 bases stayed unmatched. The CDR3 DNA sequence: TGTGCCAGCAGCCAAGGGGGGACAGTGAACACTGAAGCTTTCTTT. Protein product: CASSQGGTVNTEAFF.

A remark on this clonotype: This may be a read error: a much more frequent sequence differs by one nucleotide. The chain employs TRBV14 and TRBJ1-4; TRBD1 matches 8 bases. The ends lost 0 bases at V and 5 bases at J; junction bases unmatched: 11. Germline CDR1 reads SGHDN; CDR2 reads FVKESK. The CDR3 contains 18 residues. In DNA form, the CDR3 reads TGTGCCAGCAGCCAAGAACGGGAGAGGACAGGGCTGAATGAAAAACTGTTTTTT. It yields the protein CASSQERERTGLNEKLFF.

This chain's CDR3 is CASRRLAGQETQYF. CDR3 sequence (DNA): TGTGCCAGCAGGAGACTAGCGGGCCAAGAGACCCAGTACTTC. The V gene is TRBV6-1, the J gene TRBJ2-5; 10 bases fit TRBD2. Germline CDR1 reads MNHNS; CDR2 reads SASEGT. V lost 6 bases, J lost 1 base, and 2 bases stayed unmatched. This CDR3 spans 14 amino acids.